One and the same sample provided the 24 T cell receptor beta chains below, sequenced in a study of blood T cell repertoires in COVID-19. Here immunoSEQ multiplex PCR was the method, and the copy in TCRdb shows in-frame clones only, minus some. Here the sample spans about 200,000 clones, around 80% being singletons. The sequenced sample was peripheral blood. The receptor source for this set is an older woman with acute or convalescent COVID-19.

The CDR3 is CASSSAGGRQPQHF. The CDR3 DNA reads TGTGCCAGCAGCTCCGCAGGGGGCCGTCAGCCCCAGCATTTT. The gene calls are TRBV11-2 and TRBJ1-5, with TRBD1 matching 8 bases. CDR3 length: 14 amino acids. Per germline, CDR1 SGHAT and CDR2 FQNNGV. With 4 bases clipped from V and 6 bases from J, the junction kept 5 bases outside the gene matches.

This chain uses TRBV18 with TRBJ1-5, with D unresolved. Germline CDR1 is KGHSH and CDR2 is LQKENI. This CDR3 is 14 amino acids long. V was trimmed by 4 bases and J by 4 bases, leaving 11 bases between them. The CDR3 DNA sequence: TGTGCCAGCTCACGTACTGACGGGAATCAGCCCCAGCATTTT. As protein: CASSRTDGNQPQHF.

This clone was counted between two and nine times. This chain joins TRBV29-1 and TRBJ2-1, with 13 positions matching TRBD2. Germline CDR1 is SQVTM and CDR2 is ANQGSEA. This CDR3 spans 16 amino acids. The V gene end was trimmed by 1 base and the J gene end by 9 bases; junction bases not matched to a gene: 9. The chain's CDR3 is CSVEGSPGLAGSEQFF. The CDR3 DNA follows: TGCAGCGTTGAAGGGTCCCCGGGACTAGCGGGATCTGAGCAGTTCTTC.

V gene TRBV5-5 combines with J gene TRBJ1-3; D perhaps matches TRBD1 (5 bases). Trimming stripped 4 bases from V and 0 bases from J, with 17 bases between. This CDR3 has 17 residues. Germline V gives CDR1 SGHKS, CDR2 YYEKEE (reference sequence). Written as DNA, the CDR3 is TGTGCCAGCAGCCCGCTGGACCGGGGGTTCTCTGGAAACACCATATATTTT. Translation gives CASSPLDRGFSGNTIYF.

The V gene is TRBV18, the J gene TRBJ2-6; D is uncertain. The V gene's germline CDR1 is KGHSH and CDR2 LQKENI. This CDR3 is 17 amino acids long. V gave up 3 bases and J gave up 0 bases, with 12 bases separating them. The CDR3 loop is CASSPISDTSGANVLTF. CDR3 DNA: TGTGCCAGCTCACCTATCTCAGATACCTCTGGGGCCAACGTCCTGACTTTC. Combining the CDR3 with reference TRBV18 and TRBJ2-6 gives the whole variable domain NAGVMQNPRHLVRRRGQEARLRCSPMKGHSHVYWYRQLPEEGLKFMVYLQKENIIDESGMPKERFSAEFPKEGPSILRIQQVVRGDSAAYFCASSPISDTSGANVLTFGAGSRLTVL.

Only a few counts were recorded for this clone. V usage is TRBV5-1 and J usage is TRBJ2-2; 9 bases agree with TRBD1. CDR3 length: 17 amino acids. The germline CDR1 and CDR2 sequences are SGHRS and YFSETQ. Germline trimming cut 4 bases from V and 4 bases from J; bases unmatched to any gene: 11. In nucleotides, the CDR3 is TGCGCCAGCAGCCCCCGGACAGGGGTGAGGACCACCGGGGAGCTGTTTTTT. It yields the protein CASSPRTGVRTTGELFF. Full variable domain (outside the CDR3, taken from reference TRBV5-1 and TRBJ2-2): KAGVTQTPRYLIKTRGQQVTLSCSPISGHRSVSWYQQTPGQGLQFLFEYFSETQRNKGNFPGRFSGRQFSNSRSEMNVSTLELGDSALYLCASSPRTGVRTTGELFFGEGSRLTVL.

This clone was seen a handful of times. This CDR3 is CAGRTGLSGANVLTF. In nucleotides, the CDR3 is TGTGCCGGAAGGACAGGTCTCTCTGGGGCCAACGTCCTGACTTTC. The chain employs TRBV30 and TRBJ2-6; 7 nucleotides line up with TRBD1. The germline gives CDR1 GTSNPN, CDR2 SVGIG (reference sequence). This CDR3 has 15 residues. Losses at the gene ends were 8 bases for V and 0 bases for J; bases not matched to a gene: 7.

The chain has TRBV7-9 and TRBJ2-5, with a weak D call TRBD1 (5 bases). The V end was cut by 1 base, the J end by 3 bases, with 9 bases between. Germline V gene sequence: CDR1 SEHNR, CDR2 FQNEAQ (reference sequence). This CDR3 contains 14 residues. CDR3 sequence: CASSLGGGKETQYF. The CDR3, as DNA: TGTGCCAGCAGCTTAGGGGGCGGCAAAGAGACCCAGTACTTC.

In its sample, this clone was seen once. The rearrangement joins TRBV28 to TRBJ1-4; D not certain. CDR1 is MDHEN and CDR2 is SYDVKM in the germline V gene. Trimming shortened V by 5 bases and J by 2 bases, and 12 bases separated the two germline ends. This CDR3 spans 15 amino acids. DNA for the CDR3: TGTGCCAGCAGTCCCGGGGAGGAGACTAATGAAAAACTGTTTTTT. Protein sequence: CASSPGEETNEKLFF.

This chain uses TRBV6-5 with TRBJ1-3; a possible D gene is TRBD1 (5 bases). The V gene lost 5 bases and the J gene lost 4 bases, with 9 bases spanning the gap. The CDR3 covers 13 residues. Germline CDR1 MNHEY, CDR2 SVGAGI. CDR3 DNA: TGTGCCAGCAGTCCCCGACAGGGAAACACCATATATTTT. Translation: CASSPRQGNTIYF.

The chain uses TRBV6-5 and TRBJ1-4, with 9 bases identical to TRBD1. This CDR3 spans 15 amino acids. V gave up 5 bases and J gave up 6 bases; unmatched junction bases: 7. In germline, CDR1 is MNHEY, CDR2 SVGAGI. CDR3 amino acids: CASSRQGEEDEKLFF. Written as DNA, the CDR3 is TGTGCCAGCAGTCGACAGGGGGAAGAGGATGAAAAACTGTTTTTT.

This rearrangement joins TRBV6-2 or TRBV6-3 to TRBJ2-1; 13 positions agree with TRBD2. The V and J ends lost 6 bases and 6 bases, in that order; junction bases with no gene match: 8. The germline V gene encodes CDR1 MNHEY and CDR2 SVGEGT. This CDR3 region has 16 residues. CDR3 sequence (DNA): TGTGCCAGCAGCCAACAGGGACTAGCGGGACTCAATGAGCAGTTCTTC. As protein: CASSQQGLAGLNEQFF.

This clone was observed a few times. The chain has TRBV7-2 and TRBJ1-5; unclear D gene. The CDR3 sequence is 13 residues long. The germline gives CDR1 SGHTA, CDR2 FQGNSA. V was pared by 2 bases and J by 6 bases, with 8 bases between. The CDR3 coding sequence is TGTGCCAGCAGCTTAAGATTCGGTCAGCCCCAGCATTTT. As protein: CASSLRFGQPQHF.

This chain connects TRBV7-7 to TRBJ2-2; 8 nucleotides agree with TRBD1. The V gene end was trimmed by 5 bases and the J gene end by 1 base; junction bases not matched to a gene: 6. This CDR3 is built from 16 residues. Germline V gene data show CDR1 as SSHAT and CDR2 as FNYEAQ (reference sequence). This CDR3 is CASSAWTGWNTGELFF. CDR3 DNA: TGTGCCAGCAGCGCCTGGACAGGGTGGAACACCGGGGAGCTGTTTTTT.

This chain links TRBV7-8 with TRBJ1-6; D gene ambiguous. Trimming removed 5 bases from V and 10 bases from J, with 18 bases in between. The CDR3 contains 15 residues. Germline loops: CDR1 SGHVS, CDR2 FQNEAQ. The CDR3 loop is CASSSPTSLISPLHF. DNA of the CDR3: TGTGCCAGCAGCAGTCCTACTTCCCTAATCTCACCCCTCCACTTT.

The sample holds many counts of this clone. The rearrangement joins TRBV7-6 to TRBJ2-2; 8 bases are shared with TRBD1. This CDR3 has 16 residues. Germline CDR1 reads SGHVS; CDR2 reads FNYEAQ. Trimming at V came to 5 bases and at J to 1 base, leaving 6 bases not matched to a gene. The CDR3 protein is CASSPGQGLNTGELFF. The CDR3 DNA reads TGTGCCAGCAGCCCCGGACAGGGCCTGAACACCGGGGAGCTGTTTTTT.

V is TRBV28 and J is TRBJ1-5, with 7 bases that match TRBD1. This CDR3 spans 18 amino acids. CDR1 is MDHEN and CDR2 is SYDVKM in the germline V gene. The J segment lost 1 base and the V segment lost 3 bases, leaving 12 bases of the junction unmatched. The CDR3 region is CASSLPYRGPLSNQPQHF. The CDR3 DNA reads as TGTGCCAGCAGTTTGCCCTACAGGGGACCTCTAAGCAATCAGCCCCAGCATTTT.

The V call is TRBV30, the J call TRBJ2-1, with 7 nucleotides matching TRBD2. This CDR3 has 13 amino acids. Germline values: CDR1 GTSNPN, CDR2 SVGIG (reference sequence). V shed 1 base, J shed 9 bases, and the junction held 6 bases outside the gene matches. CDR3 coding DNA: TGTGCCTGGAGTGGCCGACTAGCCAGTGAGCAGTTCTTC. It yields the protein CAWSGRLASEQFF. The full variable domain, with the rest looked up from reference TRBV30 and TRBJ2-1, is SQTIHQWPATLVQPVGSPLSLECTVEGTSNPNLYWYRQAAGRGLQLLFYSVGIGQISSEVPQNLSASRPQDRQFILSSKKLLLSDSGFYLCAWSGRLASEQFFGPGTRLTVL.

This chain connects TRBV23-1 to TRBJ2-7; D remains unclear. TRBV23-1 falls under the ORF class, with uncertain function. CDR3 size: 14 residues. V lost 4 bases to trimming and J lost 3 bases, with 13 bases between them. CDR3 bases: TGCGCCAGCAGTCCGAGAGAATGCCGCTACGAGCAGTACTTC. It translates to CASSPRECRYEQYF.

This clone was picked up one time. The chain recombines TRBV28 with TRBJ2-1, with D perhaps TRBD2 (7 bases). CDR1 is MDHEN and CDR2 is SYDVKM in the germline V gene. The CDR3 has 16 amino acids. Trimming stripped 5 bases from V and 3 bases from J, with 17 bases between. This CDR3 reads CASSRGGLGYYNEQFF. CDR3 in DNA: TGTGCCAGCAGTAGGGGGGGATTGGGCTACTACAATGAGCAGTTCTTC.

This rearrangement joins TRBV20-1 to TRBJ2-4, with D unclear. V gave up 0 bases and J gave up 11 bases, with 8 bases separating them. Per the germline V gene, CDR1 is DFQATT and CDR2 is SNEGSKA (reference sequence). The CDR3 is 11 amino acids. The CDR3 nucleotides are TGCAGTGCTAGAGATGAGCCACTTCAGTACTTC. Amino acids: CSARDEPLQYF.

This clone was seen only once. The genes are TRBV3-1 (or the pseudogene TRBV3-2) and TRBJ2-7; 11 nucleotides agree with TRBD1. Trimming at V came to 3 bases and at J to 0 bases, leaving 4 bases not matched to a gene. The CDR3 sequence is 16 residues long. The germline CDR1 and CDR2 sequences are LGHDT and YNNKEL (reference sequence). The CDR3 region is CASSHAGQGGSYEQYF. The CDR3 DNA follows: TGTGCCAGCAGCCACGCGGGACAGGGGGGCTCCTACGAGCAGTACTTC.

The chain employs TRBV9 and TRBJ1-1; D call uncertain. Germline assignment: CDR1 SGDLS and CDR2 YYNGEE. The CDR3 has 14 residues. V lost 4 bases, J lost 1 base, and 11 bases lay in between. The DNA of the CDR3 is TGTGCCAGCAGCACCGGGCTAGCGAACACTGAAGCTTTCTTT. It is translated as CASSTGLANTEAFF.

This clone was observed a handful of times. The chain recombines TRBV7-9 with TRBJ1-1; 9 bases line up with TRBD1. The CDR3 extends over 15 amino acids. Germline V gene data show CDR1 as SEHNR and CDR2 as FQNEAQ (reference sequence). V was pared by 5 bases and J by 1 base, with 5 bases of the junction left unmatched. CDR3 protein: CASSPGQGTNTEAFF. CDR3 in DNA: TGTGCCAGCAGCCCCGGACAGGGGACGAACACTGAAGCTTTCTTT. The full variable domain, its missing parts supplied by reference TRBV7-9 and TRBJ1-1, is DTGVSQNPRHKITKRGQNVTFRCDPISEHNRLYWYRQTLGQGPEFLTYFQNEAQLEKSRLLSDRFSAERPKGSFSTLEIQRTEQGDSAMYLCASSPGQGTNTEAFFGQGTRLTVV.